This T cell receptor (beta chain) was sequenced during a study of blood T cell repertoires in COVID-19. Study background: Whether acute or convalescent, the COVID-19 samples came from the United States, Italy and Spain. From T cells, B-cell-depleted T cells, or PBMCs came the material, which was cDNA or gDNA.

Original analysis: Reference gene primers were amplified, and this amplification served to estimate nucleated cell counts. Here immunoSEQ multiplex PCR was the method, and the copy in TCRdb shows in-frame clones only, minus some. That table supplies the V and J calls and clone size; D and trimming were determined from the DNA. The repertoire includes some 200,000 clones, approximately 80% of them detected once, and about 9% sits in the top ten. The CDR3 is made up of 17 amino acids. Germline CDR1 is KGHSH and CDR2 is LQKENI. V lost 6 bases and J lost 4; bases outside the gene matches: 11. This clone was seen a single time.

The chain couples TRBV18 to TRBJ2-5; 13 bases match TRBD2. Sequencing was performed on peripheral blood. This sequence originates from a woman between 50 and 59 years old with active or convalescent COVID-19. CDR3 sequence (DNA): TGTGCCAGCTCCCCGAGGACTAGCGGGAGTTGGGGAGAGACCCAGTACTTC. Its translation is CASSPRTSGSWGETQYF.